This note documents a single TCR delta chain sequence. The target of this receptor is not known. TCRdb pairs this DNA with a much larger clone's protein that differs at residue 11, likely a read error; the protein shown was translated from the DNA. This specimen belongs to a study of γδ T cells in repeated Plasmodium falciparum infection listed by TCRdb under 2021. In terms of the full investigation: The natural-infection arm enrolled Malian children exposed to intense seasonal malaria transmission, compared against age and gender matched Australian children. Four controlled human malaria infections were administered to about 5 malaria-naive U.S. adults over around 630 days by bites from P. falciparum NF54-infected Anopheles stephensi mosquitoes. Controlled-infection subjects were sampled at baseline, immediately before selected infections, and 21 days after each infection. The gammadelta TCR repertoires from Mali were analysed in two ways: cross-sectionally during periods with no transmission, and longitudinally across episodes of acute febrile malaria. The study looked at how repeated Plasmodium falciparum infection shapes the human gammadelta T cell repertoire, using both natural infection in Mali and controlled human malaria infection.

For bulk TCR repertoire analysis, Vgamma9/Vdelta2+ and Vdelta2-negative gammadelta T cell populations were flow-sorted out of peripheral blood mononuclear cells. Taken from cysteine to phenylalanine, the CDR3 has 17 residues. Only the CDR3 part of the read is kept: 51 bases, read in frame from the first base. Trimming accounts for 2 bases at V and 0 bases at J, while the number of junction bases matched to no gene is 8. As encoded in the germline V gene, CDR1 is TSWWSYY while CDR2 is QGS. Library preparation used multiplex PCR. Instrument used: Illumina MiSeq. From each sorted gammadelta T cell sample, both TCR gamma (TRG) and TCR delta (TRD) chains were sequenced. Turning to the authors' computational methods: The repertoire analyses used clonotype tree plots, the accumulated frequency of the top 20 clonotypes, and diversity index (DI) and D75 metrics. TCRdb recomputed clones from the public reads with CATT; identical DNA rows were then combined. Clone size and V and J calls follow TCRdb, not the original study. A total of around 57,000 delta-chain clones appear in this sample, around 1.5% of them only once. The ten largest clones add up to over 14% of the sample.

The paper's findings and limits, for the study overall: In Vdelta2-negative gammadelta TCR repertoires, which were largely Vdelta1+, repeated controlled infections appeared to drive waves of new clonotype selection. Generalizability was limited because the Malian cohort came from a small rural village made up predominantly of one ethnic group. A highly stable polyclonal repertoire over time and infection, with many inter-individual overlapping TCRgamma sequences, was shown by Vgamma9/Vdelta2+ TCR repertoires. Because the controlled-infection cohort was small, analysis of inter-individual variability in gammadelta T cell responses was limited. Vdelta2-negative gammadelta TCR repertoires from Malian children appeared more clonally expanded, less diverse and less shared than those of Australian children.

The chain was built from TRDV1 and TRDJ1; 8 nucleotides in the junction match TRDD3. The source of this sequence is a pool of human donors (malaria-infected and uninfected, not separated). The sequenced sample consisted of gamma-delta T cells from blood. The CDR3 reads CALGERTLGDHTDKLIF. The nucleotide sequence reads as follows: TGTGCTCTTGGGGAAAGAACTTTGGGGGATCACACCGATAAACTCATCTTT.